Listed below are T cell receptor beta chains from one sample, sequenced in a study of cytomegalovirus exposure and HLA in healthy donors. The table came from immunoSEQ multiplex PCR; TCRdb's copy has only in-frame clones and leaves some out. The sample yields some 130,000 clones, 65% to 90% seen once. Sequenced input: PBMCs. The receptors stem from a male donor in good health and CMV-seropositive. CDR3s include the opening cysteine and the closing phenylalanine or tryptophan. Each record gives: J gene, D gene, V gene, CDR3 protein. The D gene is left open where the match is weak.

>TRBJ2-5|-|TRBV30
CAWSVMWEAQETQYF
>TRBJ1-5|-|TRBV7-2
CASSPQQQAWQPQHF
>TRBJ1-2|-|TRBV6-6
CASRRPGMIEGYTF
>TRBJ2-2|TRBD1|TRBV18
CASSPELQGARSAELFF
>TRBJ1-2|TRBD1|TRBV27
CASSLLASGTGAPRGYTF
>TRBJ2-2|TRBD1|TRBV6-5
CASSFTGGEGTGELFF
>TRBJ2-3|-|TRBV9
CASSVQAGRTDTQYF
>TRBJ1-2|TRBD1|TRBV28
CASRTTGSSYGYTF
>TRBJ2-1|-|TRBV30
CVLSRAGQVEQFF
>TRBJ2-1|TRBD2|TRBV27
CASSSGLAGFYNEQFF
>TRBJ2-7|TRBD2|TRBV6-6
CASSSPGLALSYEQYF
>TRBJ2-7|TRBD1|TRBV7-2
CASSLDRGRLEQYF
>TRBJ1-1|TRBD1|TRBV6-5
CASRQTGTNTEAFF
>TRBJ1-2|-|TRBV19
CASSIGQYGYTF
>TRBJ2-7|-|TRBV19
CASMGGTYEQYF
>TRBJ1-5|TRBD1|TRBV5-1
CASSFIPGQGNQPQHF
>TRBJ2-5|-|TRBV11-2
CASSPPGETQYF
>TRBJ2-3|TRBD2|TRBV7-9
CSSSLASGSRDTQYF
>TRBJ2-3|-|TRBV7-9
CASSVTGEEATDTQYF
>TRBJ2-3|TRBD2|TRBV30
CAWSVGGGSTDTQYF
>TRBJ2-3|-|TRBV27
CASSLAGRRGDTQYF
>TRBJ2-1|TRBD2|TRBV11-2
CASSQIRTSGIRNEQFF
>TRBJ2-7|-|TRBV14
CASSSNYEQYF
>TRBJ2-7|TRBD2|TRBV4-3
CASSPFSGGTYEQYF
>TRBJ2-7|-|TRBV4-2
CASSSWSTENSYEQYF
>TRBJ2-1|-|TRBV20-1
CSAVRGEGRFF
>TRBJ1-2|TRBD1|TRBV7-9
CASSIQTGQGASTF
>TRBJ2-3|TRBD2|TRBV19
CASALAGIADTQYF
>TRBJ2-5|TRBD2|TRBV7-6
CASSTLTSGSEGGWEQYF
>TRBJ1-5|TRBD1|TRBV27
CASRTGGGTQPQHF
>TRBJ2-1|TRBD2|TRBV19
CASTIHRGLAGGSYNEQFF
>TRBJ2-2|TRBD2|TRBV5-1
CASSLEAGDTGELFF
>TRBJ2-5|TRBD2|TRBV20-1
CSARAPGLAHF
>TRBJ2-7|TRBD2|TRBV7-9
CASSAPRGTHRYEQYF
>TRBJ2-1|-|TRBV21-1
CASSLRTDPYNEQFF
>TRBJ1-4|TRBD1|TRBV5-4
CASSKPGQDNEKLFF
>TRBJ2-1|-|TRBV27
CASSPRSLGWNEQFF
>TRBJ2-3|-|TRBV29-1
CSVSGGTDTQYF
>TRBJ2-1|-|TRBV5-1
CASSPVGGIVGLYNEQFF
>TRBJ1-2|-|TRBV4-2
CASSQVMNRDYGYTF
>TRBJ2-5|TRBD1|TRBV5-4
CASSSWTGEVQETQYF
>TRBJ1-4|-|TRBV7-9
CASRGDFNEKLFF
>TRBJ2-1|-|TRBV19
CASSAPSRREQFF
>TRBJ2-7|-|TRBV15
CATSRRDGTYEQYF
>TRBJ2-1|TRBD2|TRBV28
CASSSPGGRTDREQFF
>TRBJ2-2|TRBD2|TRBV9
CASRPGLASSGELFF
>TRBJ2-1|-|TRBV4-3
CASSQDYYNEQFF
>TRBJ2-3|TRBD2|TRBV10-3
CAISDGTRATDTQYF
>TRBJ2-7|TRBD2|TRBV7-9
CSSSIGLAGYEQYF
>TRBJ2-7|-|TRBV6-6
CASGGAATYEQYF
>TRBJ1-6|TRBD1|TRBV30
CAWTPGQRNSPLHF